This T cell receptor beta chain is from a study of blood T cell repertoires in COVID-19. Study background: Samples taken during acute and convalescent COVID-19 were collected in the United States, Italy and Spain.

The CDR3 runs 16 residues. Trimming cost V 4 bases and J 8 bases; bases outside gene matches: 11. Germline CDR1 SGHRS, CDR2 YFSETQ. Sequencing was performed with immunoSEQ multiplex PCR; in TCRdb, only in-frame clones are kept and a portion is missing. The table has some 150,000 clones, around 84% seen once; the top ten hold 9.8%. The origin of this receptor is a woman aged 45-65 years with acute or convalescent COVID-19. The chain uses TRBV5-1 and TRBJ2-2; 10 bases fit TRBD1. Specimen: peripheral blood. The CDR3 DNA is TGCGCCAGCAGCCAATTGGTGGGACAGGGGTCGGGGGAGCTGTTTTTT. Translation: CASSQLVGQGSGELFF.